This T cell receptor beta chain was retrieved from a study of OX40 agonist ivuxolimab in advanced cancers. Study outcomes and limitations: Compared with others, partial responders at 0.1-3.0 mg/kg displayed clonal expansion among the lowest.

Per germline, CDR1 KGHSH and CDR2 LQKENI. The trim removed 3 bases at V and 1 base at J, leaving 6 bases unmatched. The CDR3 is 17 residues long. This clone was seen a handful of times. The antigen remains unidentified. No patient had autoimmune disease or received systemic immunosuppression. Sequencing was performed with immunoSEQ multiplex PCR; in TCRdb, only in-frame clones are kept and a portion is missing. This table holds tens of thousands of clones, about 86% found once. The starting material was CD4+ or CD8+ T cells sorted from blood, obtained in a trial of the OX40 agonist ivuxolimab. V is TRBV18 and J is TRBJ1-1, with TRBD1 matching 12 bases. The clonotype was recovered from an adult with an advanced solid tumor such as melanoma, head and neck, liver or kidney cancer. CDR3 nucleotides: TGTGCCAGCTCACCCGGGACAGGGGGCGCGGGGAACACTGAAGCTTTCTTT. It codes for CASSPGTGGAGNTEAFF.